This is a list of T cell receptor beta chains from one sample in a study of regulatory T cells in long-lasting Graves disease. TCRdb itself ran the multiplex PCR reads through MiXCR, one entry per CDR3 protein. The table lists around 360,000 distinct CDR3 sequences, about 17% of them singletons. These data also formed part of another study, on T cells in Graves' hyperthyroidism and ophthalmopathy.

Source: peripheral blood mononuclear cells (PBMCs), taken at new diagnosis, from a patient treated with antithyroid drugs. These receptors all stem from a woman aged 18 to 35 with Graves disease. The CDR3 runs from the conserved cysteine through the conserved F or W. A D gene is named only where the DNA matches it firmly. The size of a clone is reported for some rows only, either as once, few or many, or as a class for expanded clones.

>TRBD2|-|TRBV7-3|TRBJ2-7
CASSLAGLAGAYYEQYF
TGTGCCAGCAGCTTAGCGGGACTAGCGGGGGCCTACTACGAGCAGTACTTC
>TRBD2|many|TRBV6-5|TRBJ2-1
CASSYRPSGGDNEQFF
TGTGCCAGCAGTTACAGGCCTAGCGGGGGGGACAATGAGCAGTTCTTC
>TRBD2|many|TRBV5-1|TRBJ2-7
CASSAGGTIYEQYF
TGCGCCAGCAGCGCGGGAGGGACCATTTACGAGCAGTACTTC
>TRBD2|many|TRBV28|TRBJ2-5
CASRRTYRVASGQETQYF
TGTGCCAGCAGACGAACCTACCGCGTGGCTAGCGGACAAGAGACCCAGTACTTC
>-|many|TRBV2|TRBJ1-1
CASMTGTEAFF
TGTGCCAGCATGACTGGGACTGAAGCTTTCTTT
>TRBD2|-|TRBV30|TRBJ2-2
CAWSVPASGLSNTGELFF
TGTGCCTGGAGTGTCCCAGCTAGCGGGCTATCGAACACCGGGGAGCTGTTTTTT
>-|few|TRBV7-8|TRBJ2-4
CASRPVEGEVTKNIQYF
TGTGCCAGCAGGCCCGTCGAGGGGGAAGTGACCAAAAACATTCAGTACTTC
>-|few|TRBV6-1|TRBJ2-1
CARPTNEQFF
TGTGCCAGGCCTACCAATGAGCAGTTCTTC
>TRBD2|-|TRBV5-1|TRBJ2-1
CASSSGLAGANEQFF
TGTGCCAGCAGCTCGGGACTAGCGGGAGCCAATGAGCAGTTCTTC
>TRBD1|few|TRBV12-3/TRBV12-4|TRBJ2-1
CASSSGQGAREQFF
TGTGCCAGCAGTTCGGGACAGGGGGCGCGTGAGCAGTTCTTC
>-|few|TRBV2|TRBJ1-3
CASSTKAPGSGNTIYF
TGTGCCAGCAGCACGAAAGCCCCGGGTTCTGGAAACACCATATATTTT
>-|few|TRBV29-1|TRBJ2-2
CSVEWNTGELFF
TGCAGCGTTGAATGGAACACCGGGGAGCTGTTTTTT
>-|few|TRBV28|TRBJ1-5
CASSSWGGNQPQHF
TGTGCCAGCAGTTCTTGGGGGGGAAACCAGCCCCAGCATTTT
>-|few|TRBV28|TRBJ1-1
CASSDPPEAFF
TGTGCCAGCAGTGACCCCCCTGAAGCTTTCTTT
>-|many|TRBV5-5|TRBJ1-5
CASSLGRRGWDNQPQHF
TGTGCCAGCAGCTTAGGACGCAGGGGTTGGGACAATCAGCCCCAGCATTTT
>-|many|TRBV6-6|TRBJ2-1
CASSYSGDNEQFF
TGTGCCAGCAGTTACTCGGGGGACAATGAGCAGTTCTTC
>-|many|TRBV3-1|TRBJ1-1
CASSLIPGQEAFF
TGTGCCAGCAGTCTAATTCCGGGACAAGAAGCTTTCTTT
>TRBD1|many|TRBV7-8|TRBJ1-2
CASSLDWRGPLNYGYTF
TGTGCCAGCAGCTTAGATTGGAGGGGGCCCCTTAATTATGGCTACACCTTC
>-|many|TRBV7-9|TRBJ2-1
CASSSSGEDEQFF
TGTGCCAGCAGCTCCTCCGGGGAGGATGAGCAGTTCTTC
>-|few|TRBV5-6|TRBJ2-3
CASSLAVVNTDTQYF
TGTGCCAGCAGCTTGGCGGTGGTTAACACAGATACGCAGTATTTT
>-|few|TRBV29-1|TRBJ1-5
CSVTSLGEGQPQHF
TGCAGCGTGACCTCGTTGGGGGAGGGTCAGCCCCAGCATTTT
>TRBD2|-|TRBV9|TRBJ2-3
CASSVGLAGASDTQYF
TGTGCCAGCAGCGTTGGACTAGCGGGGGCCTCTGATACGCAGTATTTT
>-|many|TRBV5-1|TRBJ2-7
CASSSTSGYEQYF
TGCGCCAGCAGCTCCACGTCGGGGTACGAGCAGTACTTC
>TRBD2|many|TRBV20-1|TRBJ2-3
CSASPLAGVGDTQYF
TGCAGTGCTAGCCCACTAGCGGGGGTAGGGGATACGCAGTATTTT
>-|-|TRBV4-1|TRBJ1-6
CASSQGFAGNSPLHF
TGCGCCAGCAGCCAAGGTTTCGCAGGGAATTCACCCCTCCACTTT
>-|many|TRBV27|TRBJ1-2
CASSLSGGGYYGYTF
TGTGCCAGCAGTTTATCGGGTGGAGGGTACTATGGCTACACCTTC
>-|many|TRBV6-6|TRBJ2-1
CASSYSGLEGNEQFF
TGTGCCAGCAGTTACTCGGGCCTAGAGGGCAATGAGCAGTTCTTC
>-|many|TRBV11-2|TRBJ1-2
CASSLGTDRPNYGYTF
TGTGCCAGCAGCTTAGGGACAGACAGACCTAACTATGGCTACACCTTC
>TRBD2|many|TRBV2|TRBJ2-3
CASSDGRATDTQYF
TGTGCCAGCAGTGACGGGAGGGCCACAGATACGCAGTATTTT
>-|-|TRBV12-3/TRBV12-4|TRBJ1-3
CASSPAGVGNTIYF
TGTGCCAGCAGCCCTGCGGGGGTTGGAAACACCATATATTTT
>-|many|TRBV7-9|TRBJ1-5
CASSLDGVLNQPQHF
TGTGCCAGCAGCTTAGATGGGGTTCTTAATCAGCCCCAGCATTTT
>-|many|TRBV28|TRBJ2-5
CASSLGIEGTQYF
TGTGCCAGCAGTCTGGGGATAGAGGGGACCCAGTACTTC
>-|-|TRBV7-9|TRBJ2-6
CASSLVPWGANVLTF
TGTGCCAGCAGCTTAGTCCCCTGGGGGGCCAACGTCCTGACTTTC
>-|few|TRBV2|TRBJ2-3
CASRDLLAQSTDTQYF
TGTGCCAGCAGGGATCTTCTAGCGCAGAGCACAGATACGCAGTATTTT
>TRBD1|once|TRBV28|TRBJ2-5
CASSRLKQGIGTQYF
TGTGCCAGCAGCCGACTGAAACAGGGGATTGGGACCCAGTACTTC
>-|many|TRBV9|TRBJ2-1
CASSVYQGTGHKADEQFF
TGTGCCAGCAGCGTATACCAGGGAACGGGCCACAAAGCGGATGAGCAGTTCTTC
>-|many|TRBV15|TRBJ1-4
CATSRDPQGKEKLFF
TGTGCCACCAGCAGAGATCCACAGGGAAAGGAAAAACTGTTTTTT